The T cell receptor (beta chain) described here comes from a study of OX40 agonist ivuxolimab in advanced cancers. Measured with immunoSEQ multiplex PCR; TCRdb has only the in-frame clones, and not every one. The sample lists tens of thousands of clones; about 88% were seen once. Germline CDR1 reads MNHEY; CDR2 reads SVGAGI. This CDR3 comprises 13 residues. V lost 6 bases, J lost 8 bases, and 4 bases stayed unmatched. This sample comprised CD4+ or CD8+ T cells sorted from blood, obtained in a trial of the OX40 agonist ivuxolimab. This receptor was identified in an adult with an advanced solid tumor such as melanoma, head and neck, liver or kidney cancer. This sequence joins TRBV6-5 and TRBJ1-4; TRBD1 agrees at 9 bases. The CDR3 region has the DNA TGTGCCAGCAGCCGGGACAGGGAGGAAAAACTGTTTTTT. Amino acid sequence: CASSRDREEKLFF.